The 24 T cell receptor beta chains below all came from one sample that was sequenced in a study of shared clonotypes between healthy human individuals. The table came from immunoSEQ multiplex PCR; TCRdb's copy has only in-frame clones and leaves some out. Here the sample spans some 200,000 clones, roughly 91% being singletons. Source material: naive CD4+ T cells sorted from blood. Regarding subset: CD45RA+ positively selected. These receptor sequences come from a woman between 25 and 40 years old in good health.

The chain couples TRBV2 to TRBJ2-7; 7 positions match TRBD2. V trimming: 7 bases; J trimming: 0 bases; junction bases outside the gene matches: 6. Germline V gene sequence: CDR1 SNHLY, CDR2 FYNNEI. CDR3 size: 14 residues. The CDR3 sequence: CASTGLTDSYEQYF. CDR3 DNA sequence: TGTGCCAGCACGGGACTAACTGACTCCTACGAGCAGTACTTC.

The V and J genes are TRBV5-1 and TRBJ2-1, with a tentative D call TRBD2 (5 bases). This CDR3 spans 13 amino acids. Between the trimmed V and J ends, which lost 7 bases and 7 bases, there was a span of 15 bases. CDR1 SGHRS and CDR2 YFSETQ come from the germline V gene. CDR3 sequence reads: CASLGDLGNEQFF. For the CDR3, the DNA is TGCGCCAGCTTGGGAGATTTGGGGAATGAGCAGTTCTTC. Complete variable domain (other parts from reference TRBV5-1 and TRBJ2-1): KAGVTQTPRYLIKTRGQQVTLSCSPISGHRSVSWYQQTPGQGLQFLFEYFSETQRNKGNFPGRFSGRQFSNSRSEMNVSTLELGDSALYLCASLGDLGNEQFFGPGTRLTVL.

The chain uses TRBV30 and TRBJ2-3; TRBD2 agrees at 10 bases. Germline-derived CDR1 and CDR2 are GTSNPN and SVGIG (reference sequence). The junction had 2 bases not matched to a gene; V was cut back by 8 bases and J by 0 bases. This CDR3 contains 13 residues. The CDR3 DNA reads as TGTGCCCAGACTAGCGGGAGCACAGATACGCAGTATTTT. Protein product: CAQTSGSTDTQYF.

This chain uses TRBV29-1 with TRBJ2-7; 9 bases are shared with TRBD1. The CDR3 is made up of 14 amino acids. V trimming: 7 bases; J trimming: 2 bases; junction bases outside the gene matches: 9. Looked up from germline, CDR1 is SQVTM and CDR2 is ANQGSEA. Here the CDR3 DNA reads TGCAGCGGATTCGGACAGGGGCCACCCTACGAGCAGTACTTC. Residues: CSGFGQGPPYEQYF.

The chain is built from TRBV5-4 and TRBJ2-5, with D possibly TRBD2 on 6 matching bases. Germline CDR1 and CDR2: SGHNT and YYREEE (reference sequence). The CDR3 totals 15 residues. Trimming removed 3 bases from V and 2 bases from J, with 14 bases in between. CDR3 sequence: CASSSYRGNQETQYF. The CDR3 nucleotides are TGTGCCAGCAGCTCGTACCGGGGGAATCAAGAGACCCAGTACTTC.

The chain has TRBV5-1 and TRBJ2-7; 11 bases map to TRBD2. Per the germline V gene, CDR1 is SGHRS and CDR2 is YFSETQ. V lost 2 bases to trimming and J lost 0 bases; unmatched junction nucleotides: 4. This CDR3 is built from 16 residues. CDR3 region: CASSLNLAGGSYEQYF. In nucleotides, the CDR3 is TGCGCCAGCAGCTTAAATCTAGCGGGAGGCTCCTACGAGCAGTACTTC.

The rearrangement uses TRBV11-2 and TRBJ2-7; D is possibly TRBD1 or TRBD2 (5 bases each). The V end lost 3 bases, the J end lost 7 bases, and 22 bases lay between the germline ends. The CDR3 totals 16 residues. The germline V gene has CDR1 SGHAT and CDR2 FQNNGV. The CDR3 region has the DNA TGTGCCAGCAGCTTCGTTCCGGGACGCAGCGTCGGAGAGCAGTACTTC. Its protein is CASSFVPGRSVGEQYF. The whole variable domain, filled in from reference TRBV11-2 and TRBJ2-7, reads EAGVAQSPRYKIIEKRQSVAFWCNPISGHATLYWYQQILGQGPKLLIQFQNNGVVDDSQLPKDRFSAERLKGVDSTLKIQPAKLEDSAVYLCASSFVPGRSVGEQYFGPGTRLTVT.

This chain links TRBV18 with TRBJ2-5; 8 positions agree with TRBD1. The J call may be incorrect, as the DNA end agrees better with TRBJ2-7. The CDR3 has 12 residues. Per germline, CDR1 KGHSH and CDR2 LQKENI. This chain's CDR3 is CASSPDRAEQYF. As DNA, the CDR3 is TGTGCCAGCTCACCGGACAGGGCCGAGCAGTACTTC.

The table lists this clone with a count of one. The chain uses TRBV25-1 and TRBJ1-3, with D unresolved. The CDR3 runs 15 residues. The V and J ends lost 2 bases and 0 bases respectively, with 8 bases between them. Per germline, CDR1 MGHDK and CDR2 SYGVNS. CDR3 nucleotide sequence: TGTGCCAGCAGTGAAGCAGGTGACTCTGGAAACACCATATATTTT. This gives the protein CASSEAGDSGNTIYF.

The J gene is TRBJ2-7, the V gene TRBV14; 9 bases are a match to TRBD1. Trimming at V came to 6 bases and at J to 1 base, leaving 4 bases not matched to a gene. The CDR3 loop spans 14 amino acids. Germline V CDR1 and CDR2: SGHDN, FVKESK. CDR3 nucleotide sequence: TGTGCCAGCAGTCGACAGGGGGTTTCCTACGAGCAGTACTTC. It yields the protein CASSRQGVSYEQYF.

The rearrangement links TRBV6-5 to TRBJ1-2, with D perhaps matching TRBD1 (5 bases). V lost 2 bases and J lost 7, with 14 bases in between. The CDR3 is 14 amino acids. The germline V gene encodes CDR1 MNHEY and CDR2 SVGAGI. This CDR3 is CASSYDSHRGGYTF. For the CDR3, the DNA is TGTGCCAGCAGTTACGACAGCCACCGAGGTGGCTACACCTTC.

This chain links TRBV5-5 with TRBJ2-7, with D perhaps TRBD2 (6 bases). The V gene lost 3 bases and the J gene lost 0 bases, with 7 bases spanning the gap. This CDR3 has 13 residues. CDR1 is SGHKS and CDR2 is YYEKEE in the germline V gene (reference sequence). This chain's CDR3 is CASSWGLSYEQYF. The DNA of the CDR3 is TGTGCCAGCAGCTGGGGACTCTCCTACGAGCAGTACTTC. Filled out from reference TRBV5-5 and TRBJ2-7, the complete variable domain reads DAGVTQSPTHLIKTRGQQVTLRCSPISGHKSVSWYQQVLGQGPQFIFQYYEKEERGRGNFPDRFSARQFPNYSSELNVNALLLGDSALYLCASSWGLSYEQYFGPGTRLTVT.

The CDR3 bases are TGTGCCAGCAGTGATTGGGGGACGGCGAACACTGAAGCTTTCTTT. Protein: CASSDWGTANTEAFF. The chain couples TRBV6-6 to TRBJ1-1; D may be TRBD1 (5 bases). This CDR3 has 15 amino acids. CDR1 MNHNY and CDR2 SVGAGI come from the germline V gene (reference sequence). The germline V and J ends were trimmed by 5 bases and 1 base, with 14 bases remaining between them.

The V gene is TRBV16, the J gene TRBJ1-5, with D possibly matching TRBD1 (5 bases). Germline CDR1 reads KGHSY; CDR2 reads FQNENV. The V gene lost 1 base and the J gene lost 1 base, with 14 bases spanning the gap. CDR3 length equals 17 residues. CDR3 protein: CASSQYSGSMSNQPQHF. The CDR3, as DNA: TGTGCCAGCAGCCAATACTCAGGGTCTATGAGCAATCAGCCCCAGCATTTT.

This chain connects TRBV25-1 to TRBJ2-7; possible D gene TRBD2, 6 bases. The CDR3 has 15 amino acids. V dropped 3 bases and J dropped 4 bases, with 16 bases sitting between them. CDR1 is MGHDK and CDR2 is SYGVNS in the germline V gene. CDR3 coding DNA: TGTGCCAGCAGTGACCCTCGGGAGTTGAGGTACGAGCAGTACTTC. It is translated as CASSDPRELRYEQYF.

The rearrangement joins TRBV9 to TRBJ1-6; D is uncertain. V dropped 2 bases and J dropped 10 bases, with 13 bases sitting between them. The germline V gene has CDR1 SGDLS and CDR2 YYNGEE. This CDR3 region has 14 residues. CDR3 DNA sequence: TGTGCCAGCAGCGTGACGGAGGTGGGGTCACCCCTCCACTTT. It specifies CASSVTEVGSPLHF.

This clone was counted only a few times. CDR3 in DNA: TGCGCCAGCAGCTTGAGGACGCTTGGTGGCTACACCTTC. It translates to CASSLRTLGGYTF. V gene TRBV5-1 combines with J gene TRBJ1-2; no clear D. CDR3 length equals 13 residues. The V end was cut by 1 base, the J end by 7 bases, with 11 bases between. Germline V gene data show CDR1 as SGHRS and CDR2 as YFSETQ.

The CDR3: CATSRDSTAGVHEQYF. CDR3 DNA sequence: TGTGCCACCAGCAGAGATTCAACGGCGGGAGTACACGAGCAGTACTTC. The V and J genes are TRBV15 and TRBJ2-7; 7 bases fit TRBD2. The CDR3 is 16 residues long. After removal of 0 bases from V and 5 bases from J, the junction contained 10 bases not matched to a gene. Germline CDR1 LNHNV, CDR2 YYDKDF (reference sequence).

This chain connects TRBV11-2 to TRBJ1-4; 8 positions agree with TRBD1. Germline lookup yields CDR1 SGHAT and CDR2 FQNNGV. Trimming at V came to 5 bases and at J to 4 bases, leaving 3 bases not matched to a gene. This CDR3 region has 14 residues. The CDR3 reads CASSLQGVNEKLFF. The CDR3 DNA reads TGTGCCAGCAGCCTACAGGGGGTTAATGAAAAACTGTTTTTT. Supplemented by reference TRBV11-2 and TRBJ1-4, the full variable domain reads EAGVAQSPRYKIIEKRQSVAFWCNPISGHATLYWYQQILGQGPKLLIQFQNNGVVDDSQLPKDRFSAERLKGVDSTLKIQPAKLEDSAVYLCASSLQGVNEKLFFGSGTQLSVL.

The V gene is TRBV21-1, the J gene TRBJ2-5; the D segment call TRBD2 is taken from the table without a DNA check. The tail of the sequence fits TRBJ2-7 better, so the J call may be wrong. TRBV21-1 represents a pseudogene. CDR3 length equals 13 residues. The CDR3 coding sequence is TGTGCCAGCAGCCTGCGGGGAAACTACGAGCAGTACTTC. This codes for CASSLRGNYEQYF.

This chain connects TRBV5-8 to TRBJ2-3; D gene uncertain. The CDR3 is made up of 12 amino acids. Trimming cost V 1 base and J 6 bases, with 6 bases left between them. Germline values: CDR1 SGHTS, CDR2 YDEGEE. CDR3: CASSLLKDTQYF. DNA for the CDR3: TGTGCCAGCAGCTTGCTTAAGGATACGCAGTATTTT.

This sequence joins TRBV7-6 and TRBJ2-3; D is possibly TRBD2 (5 bases). The CDR3 runs to 15 residues. Per the germline V gene, CDR1 is SGHVS and CDR2 is FNYEAQ. The ends were cut back, 6 bases at V and 6 bases at J, with 19 bases in the middle. The CDR3 DNA reads as TGTGCCAGCAGTCGTAGTGGGAGTGCTTCGGATACGCAGTATTTT. Translation gives CASSRSGSASDTQYF.

The chain recombines TRBV5-1 with TRBJ2-2; D uncertain. The CDR3 has 14 residues. Per the germline V gene, CDR1 is SGHRS and CDR2 is YFSETQ. Deletions cut 4 bases from V and 0 bases from J, with 7 bases between. The CDR3 DNA sequence: TGCGCCAGCAGCATGACACCGAACACCGGGGAGCTGTTTTTT. This sequence encodes CASSMTPNTGELFF.

The chain carries TRBV5-1 and TRBJ1-2; D ambiguous. CDR3 size: 14 residues. V was clipped by 9 bases and J by 1 base, with 16 bases between them. Germline CDR1 reads SGHRS; CDR2 reads YFSETQ. The CDR3 nucleotides read TGCGCCAACCTACAAAATAGGCATAACTATGGCTACACCTTC. This translates into CANLQNRHNYGYTF.